These 10 T cell receptor beta chains originate from one sample sequenced in a study of blood T cells in healthy people across ages (dated by TCRdb to between 2014 and 2017). The library was prepared using 5' RACE. Data came from an Illumina HiSeq 2500. The second PCR ran for about 7 to 11 cycles and used a J-beta primer mix along with a sample-barcoded 5' primer. TCRdb handled the public reads itself, with Q25 trimming in fastp and clone calling in MiXCR, and kept productive beta chains. Under each unique CDR3 protein, matching rows form one entry showing the most common genes and DNA. The sample yields 1.5 million to 2 million distinct CDR3 sequences; 49% were counted once. Approximately 2.1% of the sample is held by the ten biggest clonotypes. What was sequenced was blood. These receptors originate from a woman between 40 and 50 years old in good health.

This rearrangement joins TRBV20-1 to TRBJ2-5, with D unresolved. The CDR3 consists of 13 residues. Trimming took off 5 bases at V and 0 bases at J, with 10 bases between the two ends. The germline gives CDR1 DFQATT, CDR2 SNEGSKA (reference sequence). This CDR3 is CSAPGRNQETQYF. The CDR3 DNA follows: TGCAGTGCTCCCGGCCGGAACCAAGAGACCCAGTACTTC.

J is TRBJ2-1 and V is TRBV29-1, with 13 bases lining up with TRBD2. The CDR3 loop spans 14 amino acids. Trimming at V came to 3 bases and at J to 9 bases, leaving 5 bases not matched to a gene. The germline CDR1 and CDR2 sequences are SQVTM and ANQGSEA. CDR3 region: CSVDRGLAGVEQFF. CDR3 nucleotides: TGCAGCGTTGACCGTGGACTAGCGGGGGTTGAGCAGTTCTTC.

There are many counts of this clonotype. The chain employs TRBV20-1 and TRBJ2-1, with D possibly TRBD2 on 6 matching bases. CDR1 and CDR2 from the germline V gene are DFQATT and SNEGSKA (reference sequence). V lost 1 base and J lost 0, with 13 bases in between. The CDR3 is 16 residues long. The CDR3 DNA sequence: TGCAGTGCTAGAGGCCTTGGGACTCTCTCCTACAATGAGCAGTTCTTC. It encodes CSARGLGTLSYNEQFF.

This clonotype was seen a handful of times. The chain joins TRBV20-1 to TRBJ2-3, with D hard to call. Germline-derived CDR1 and CDR2 are DFQATT and SNEGSKA (reference sequence). V lost 5 bases, J lost 4 bases, and 7 bases lay in between. The CDR3 consists of 11 residues. The CDR3 sequence: CSAPYSDTQYF. In DNA form, the CDR3 reads TGCAGTGCTCCCTACTCAGATACGCAGTATTTT.

The chain uses TRBV29-1 and TRBJ2-2, with TRBD1 matching 8 bases. The CDR3 length is 11 residues. J was trimmed by 8 bases and V by 6 bases; bases with no gene match: 2. Germline CDR1 is SQVTM and CDR2 is ANQGSEA. The CDR3 region is CSVWTGGELFF. DNA of the CDR3: TGCAGCGTATGGACAGGGGGGGAGCTGTTTTTT.

V is TRBV28 and J is TRBJ2-7, with 7 bases that match TRBD1. The CDR3 extends over 20 amino acids. The germline V gene has CDR1 MDHEN and CDR2 SYDVKM. J gave up 1 base and V 0 bases, and 18 bases lay outside the gene matches. The CDR3 sequence: CASSLCRTGIFSQPSYEQYF. CDR3 nucleotide sequence: TGTGCCAGCAGTTTATGCCGGACAGGTATATTTTCGCAGCCTTCCTACGAGCAGTACTTC.

The CDR3 protein is CASSHGGGAVSSDTQYF. Written as DNA, the CDR3 is TGTGCCAGCAGCCACGGCGGGGGGGCCGTTTCGTCCGATACGCAGTATTTT. This chain connects TRBV7-2 to TRBJ2-3; 9 bases are a match to TRBD2. The germline V gene encodes CDR1 SGHTA and CDR2 FQGNSA. The CDR3 runs 17 residues. The J segment lost 6 bases and the V segment lost 5 bases, leaving 15 bases of the junction unmatched. Full variable domain (missing parts from reference TRBV7-2 and TRBJ2-3): GAGVSQSPSNKVTEKGKDVELRCDPISGHTALYWYRQSLGQGLEFLIYFQGNSAPDKSGLPSDRFSAERTGGSVSTLTIQRTQQEDSAVYLCASSHGGGAVSSDTQYFGPGTRLTVL.

The gene calls are TRBV20-1 and TRBJ1-1, with 7 bases lining up with TRBD1. With V trimmed by 3 bases and J by 8 bases, 9 bases remained unmatched. The CDR3 length is 13 residues. In germline, CDR1 is DFQATT, CDR2 SNEGSKA (reference sequence). For the CDR3, the DNA is TGCAGTGCTAGTGAGGGGGCCCTCCCCGAAGCTTTCTTT. Protein sequence: CSASEGALPEAFF.

This clonotype showed up just a few times. This sequence joins TRBV10-3 and TRBJ1-2; TRBD1 matches at 10 bases. Germline values: CDR1 ENHRY, CDR2 SYGVKD. J gave up 8 bases and V 7 bases, and 13 bases lay outside the gene matches. This CDR3 comprises 15 residues. CDR3 residues: CAINSRQGAPGGYTF. CDR3 coding DNA: TGTGCCATCAACTCCAGACAGGGGGCGCCAGGGGGCTACACCTTC.

In its sample, this clonotype was seen once. This chain connects TRBV6-2 or TRBV6-3 to TRBJ2-5; no clear D. The CDR3 contains 14 residues. From germline, CDR1 is MNHEY and CDR2 SVGEGT. The germline V and J ends were trimmed by 4 bases and 0 bases, with 9 bases remaining between them. Written as DNA, the CDR3 is TGTGCCAGCAGTTCTCCCGCCTACCAAGAGACCCAGTACTTC. It specifies CASSSPAYQETQYF.